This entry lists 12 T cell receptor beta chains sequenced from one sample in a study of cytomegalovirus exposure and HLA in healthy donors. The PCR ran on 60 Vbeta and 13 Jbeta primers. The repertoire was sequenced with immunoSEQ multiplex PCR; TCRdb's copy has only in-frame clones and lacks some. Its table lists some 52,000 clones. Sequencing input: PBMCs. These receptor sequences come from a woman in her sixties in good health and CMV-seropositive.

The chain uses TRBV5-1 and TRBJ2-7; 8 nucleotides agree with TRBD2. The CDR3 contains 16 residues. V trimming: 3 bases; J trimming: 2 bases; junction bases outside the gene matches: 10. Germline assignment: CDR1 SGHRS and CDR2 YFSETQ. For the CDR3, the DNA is TGCGCCAGCAGCTCAGGCGGGAGCGGGGGTACCTACGAGCAGTACTTC. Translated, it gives CASSSGGSGGTYEQYF.

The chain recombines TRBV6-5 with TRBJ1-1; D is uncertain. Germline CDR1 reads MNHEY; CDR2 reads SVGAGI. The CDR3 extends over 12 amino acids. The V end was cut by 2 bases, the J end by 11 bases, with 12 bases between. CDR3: CASSYGAAGAFF. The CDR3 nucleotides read TGTGCCAGCAGTTACGGAGCAGCTGGGGCTTTCTTT.

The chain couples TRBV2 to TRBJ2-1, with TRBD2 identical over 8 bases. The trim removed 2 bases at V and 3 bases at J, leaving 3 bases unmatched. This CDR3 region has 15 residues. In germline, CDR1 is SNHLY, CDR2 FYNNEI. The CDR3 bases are TGTGCCAGCAGTGAATCTCGGGGGGGCTACAATGAGCAGTTCTTC. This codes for CASSESRGGYNEQFF. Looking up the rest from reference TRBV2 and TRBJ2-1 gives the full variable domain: EPEVTQTPSHQVTQMGQEVILRCVPISNHLYFYWYRQILGQKVEFLVSFYNNEISEKSEIFDDQFSVERPDGSNFTLKIRSTKLEDSAMYFCASSESRGGYNEQFFGPGTRLTVL.

The CDR3 bases are TGTGCCAGCAGCGAGGGGATGTTCGGGCAGGGGGTCGGTGGTGGCTACACCTTC. This sequence encodes CASSEGMFGQGVGGGYTF. This rearrangement joins TRBV9 to TRBJ1-2; 7 bases align to TRBD1. There are 18 residues in the CDR3. Per the germline V gene, CDR1 is SGDLS and CDR2 is YYNGEE. V shed 3 bases and J 7 bases; nucleotides not matched to a gene: 21. The full variable domain, its missing parts supplied by reference TRBV9 and TRBJ1-2, is DSGVTQTPKHLITATGQRVTLRCSPRSGDLSVYWYQQSLDQGLQFLIQYYNGEERAKGNILERFSAQQFPDLHSELNLSSLELGDSALYFCASSEGMFGQGVGGGYTFGSGTRLTVV.

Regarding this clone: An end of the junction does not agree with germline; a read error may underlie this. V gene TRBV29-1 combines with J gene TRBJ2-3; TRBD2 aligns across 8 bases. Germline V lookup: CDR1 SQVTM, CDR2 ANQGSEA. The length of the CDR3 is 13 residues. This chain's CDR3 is CSVQAGGTDKQYF. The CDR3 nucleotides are TGCAGCGTGCAGGCGGGGGGCACAGATAAGCAGTATTTT.

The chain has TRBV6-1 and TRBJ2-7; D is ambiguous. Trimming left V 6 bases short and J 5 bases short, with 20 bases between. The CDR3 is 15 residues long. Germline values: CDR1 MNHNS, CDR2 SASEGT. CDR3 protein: CASSALVDSDHEQYF. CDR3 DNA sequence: TGTGCCAGCAGCGCCCTGGTCGACTCTGACCACGAGCAGTACTTC.

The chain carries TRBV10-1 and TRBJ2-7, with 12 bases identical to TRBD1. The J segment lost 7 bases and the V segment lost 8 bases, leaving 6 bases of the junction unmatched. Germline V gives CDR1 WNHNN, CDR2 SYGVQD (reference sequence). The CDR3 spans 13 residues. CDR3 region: CASRGQGAGEQYF. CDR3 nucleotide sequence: TGCGCCAGCCGGGGACAGGGGGCAGGGGAGCAGTACTTC.

The CDR3 DNA is TGTGCCAGCAGCCTCAGGACAGGGCGCCGGTTTGGTGGCTACACCTTC. Encoded protein: CASSLRTGRRFGGYTF. The chain has TRBV5-6 and TRBJ1-2, with TRBD1 identical over 8 bases. Germline CDR1 reads SGHDT; CDR2 reads YYEEEE. This CDR3 region has 16 residues. V was clipped by 4 bases and J by 7 bases; unmatched bases: 15. Variable domain in full (rest from reference TRBV5-6 and TRBJ1-2): DAGVTQSPTHLIKTRGQQVTLRCSPKSGHDTVSWYQQALGQGPQFIFQYYEEEERQRGNFPDRFSGHQFPNYSSELNVNALLLGDSALYLCASSLRTGRRFGGYTFGSGTRLTVV.

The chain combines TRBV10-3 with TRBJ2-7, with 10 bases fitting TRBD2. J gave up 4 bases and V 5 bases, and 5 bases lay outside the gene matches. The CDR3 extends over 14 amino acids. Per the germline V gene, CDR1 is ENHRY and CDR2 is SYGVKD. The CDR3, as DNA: TGTGCCATCAGTACACTAGCGGGGAGGTACGAGCAGTACTTC. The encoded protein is CAISTLAGRYEQYF.

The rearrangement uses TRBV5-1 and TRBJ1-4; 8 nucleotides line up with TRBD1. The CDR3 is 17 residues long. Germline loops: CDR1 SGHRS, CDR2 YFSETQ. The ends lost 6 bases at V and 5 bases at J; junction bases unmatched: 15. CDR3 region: CASTLDRGPSKNEKLFF. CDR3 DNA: TGCGCCAGCACCTTAGACAGGGGTCCTTCGAAGAATGAAAAACTGTTTTTT.

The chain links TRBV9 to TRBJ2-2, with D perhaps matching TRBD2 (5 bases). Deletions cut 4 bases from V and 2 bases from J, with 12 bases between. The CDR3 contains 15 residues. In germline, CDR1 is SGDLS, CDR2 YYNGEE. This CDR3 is CASSLGIGNTGELFF. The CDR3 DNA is TGTGCCAGCAGCCTCGGGATAGGCAACACCGGGGAGCTGTTTTTT.

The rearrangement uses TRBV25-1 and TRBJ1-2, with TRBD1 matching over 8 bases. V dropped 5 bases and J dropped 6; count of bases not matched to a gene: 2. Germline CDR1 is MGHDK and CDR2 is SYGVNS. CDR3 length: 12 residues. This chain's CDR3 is CASSRDRHGYTF. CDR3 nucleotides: TGTGCCAGCAGTCGGGACAGGCATGGCTACACCTTC.